This T cell receptor beta chain was sequenced for a study of cytomegalovirus exposure and HLA in healthy donors. On the study more broadly: The roughly 120 validation repertoires used the same platform as the approximately 670 first-cohort repertoires (as reported by a later analysis). Whole-study findings and limits: 164 TCR beta chains were listed as cytomegalovirus-associated.

The sample holds a few counts of this clone. Its antigen is still unknown. V dropped 0 bases and J dropped 6; count of bases not matched to a gene: 5. In germline, CDR1 is ENHRY, CDR2 SYGVKD. The CDR3 is 15 amino acids. Libraries were prepared by immunoSEQ multiplex PCR; TCRdb keeps only in-frame clonotypes and omits some of them. The sample has about 330,000 clones; about nine tenths are singletons. The clonotype was recovered from a woman aged 18-30 years in good health and CMV-seronegative. The sample comprised PBMCs. The chain links TRBV10-3 to TRBJ2-1, with 7 bases lining up with TRBD2. The CDR3 region has the DNA TGTGCCATCAGTGAGTCGTATCTAGCGGTCAATGAGCAGTTCTTC. Amino acid sequence: CAISESYLAVNEQFF.